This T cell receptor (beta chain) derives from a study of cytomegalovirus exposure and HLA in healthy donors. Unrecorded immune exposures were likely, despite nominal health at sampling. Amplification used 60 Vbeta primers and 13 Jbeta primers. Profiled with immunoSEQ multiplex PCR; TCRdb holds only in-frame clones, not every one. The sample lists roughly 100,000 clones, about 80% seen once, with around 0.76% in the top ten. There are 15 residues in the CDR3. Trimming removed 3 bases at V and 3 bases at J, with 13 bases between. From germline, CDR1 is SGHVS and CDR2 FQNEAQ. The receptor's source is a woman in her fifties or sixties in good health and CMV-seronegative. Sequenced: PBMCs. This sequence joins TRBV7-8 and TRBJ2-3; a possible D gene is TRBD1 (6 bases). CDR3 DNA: TGTGCCAGCAGCTTTGAACAGGGCGGGACAGATACGCAGTATTTT. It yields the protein CASSFEQGGTDTQYF.